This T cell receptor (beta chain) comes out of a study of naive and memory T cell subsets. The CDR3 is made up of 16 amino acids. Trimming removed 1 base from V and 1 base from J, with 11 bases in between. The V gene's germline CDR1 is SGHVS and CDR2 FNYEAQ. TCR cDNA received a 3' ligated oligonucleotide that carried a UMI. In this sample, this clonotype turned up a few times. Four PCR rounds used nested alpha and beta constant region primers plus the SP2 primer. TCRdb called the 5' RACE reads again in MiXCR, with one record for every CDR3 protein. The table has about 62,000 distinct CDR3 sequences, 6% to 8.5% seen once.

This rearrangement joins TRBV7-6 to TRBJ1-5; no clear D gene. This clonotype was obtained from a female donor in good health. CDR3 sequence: CASSLGSGSSNQPQHF. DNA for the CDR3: TGTGCCAGCAGCTTAGGATCGGGATCGAGCAATCAGCCCCAGCATTTT. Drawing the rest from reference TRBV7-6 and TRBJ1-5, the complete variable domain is GAGVSQSPRYKVTKRGQDVALRCDPISGHVSLYWYRQALGQGPEFLTYFNYEAQQDKSGLPNDRFSAERPEGSISTLTIQRTEQRDSAMYRCASSLGSGSSNQPQHFGDGTRLSIL.